These 26 T cell receptor beta chains share one sample of origin, sequenced in a study of blood T cell repertoires in COVID-19. Measured with immunoSEQ multiplex PCR; TCRdb has only the in-frame clones, and not every one. The table lists a few hundred thousand clones, over 80% of them singletons. The sequencing sample was made of PBMCs or T cells enriched from blood (not recorded which). The receptors here all came from a woman between 18 and 30 years old who had recovered from COVID-19.

The V and J genes are TRBV7-2 and TRBJ2-1, with 7 bases that match TRBD1. V lost 4 bases to trimming and J lost 5 bases; unmatched junction nucleotides: 8. The CDR3 is 15 amino acids. Germline assignment: CDR1 SGHTA and CDR2 FQGNSA. For the CDR3, the DNA is TGTGCCAGCAGCTCAGACAGGGCTCGTAACAATGAGCAGTTCTTC. Its translation: CASSSDRARNNEQFF.

The CDR3 bases are TGTGCCAGTAGTATAGATTCCCGCGGGAGGGCCGATGAGCAGTTCTTC. It yields the protein CASSIDSRGRADEQFF. This chain connects TRBV19 to TRBJ2-1; 9 bases align to TRBD2. CDR1 LNHDA and CDR2 SQIVND come from the germline V gene (reference sequence). V lost 0 bases, J lost 8 bases, and 8 bases stayed unmatched. The CDR3 runs 16 residues.

The rearrangement uses TRBV5-1 and TRBJ2-3, with 9 positions matching TRBD2. With 3 bases clipped from V and 6 bases from J, the junction kept 11 bases outside the gene matches. The CDR3 length is 16 residues. CDR1 and CDR2 from the germline V gene are SGHRS and YFSETQ. CDR3 in DNA: TGCGCCAGCAGCTCCTCGACTAGCGGAGTGGGGGATACGCAGTATTTT. Protein: CASSSSTSGVGDTQYF.

This clone was counted a single time. The rearrangement links TRBV4-1 to TRBJ2-5; 9 positions match TRBD2. V shed 4 bases and J 4 bases; nucleotides not matched to a gene: 4. Germline CDR1 MGHRA, CDR2 YSYEKL. The CDR3 length is 14 residues. The CDR3 region is CASSPLAGVETQYF. DNA for the CDR3: TGCGCCAGCAGCCCGTTAGCGGGAGTAGAGACCCAGTACTTC.

The gene calls are TRBV5-1 and TRBJ2-3; TRBD2 matches at 8 bases. Trimming took 5 bases from V and 5 from J; bases not matched to a gene: 7. CDR1 and CDR2 from the germline V gene are SGHRS and YFSETQ. The CDR3 length is 14 residues. The CDR3 DNA is TGCGCCAGCAGTTCGCCCGGGGGGGGAGATACGCAGTATTTT. Its translation is CASSSPGGGDTQYF.

The chain recombines TRBV12-3 or TRBV12-4 with TRBJ2-2; D remains unclear. Trimming took off 1 base at V and 7 bases at J, with 7 bases between the two ends. The CDR3 loop spans 13 amino acids. For the CDR3, the DNA is TGTGCCAGCAGTTTAGGGCTTATCGGGGAGCTGTTTTTT. It is translated as CASSLGLIGELFF.

The chain employs TRBV7-2 and TRBJ1-5; D remains unclear. V was cut by 1 base and J by 5 bases, with 6 bases left in between. Germline CDR1 is SGHTA and CDR2 is FQGNSA. CDR3 length equals 13 residues. The DNA for the CDR3 is TGTGCCAGCAGCTTAGGAACTCATCAGCCCCAGCATTTT. This sequence encodes CASSLGTHQPQHF.

This clone was observed a single time. This sequence joins TRBV13 and TRBJ2-7; 7 positions agree with TRBD1. CDR3 length: 14 residues. V lost 4 bases to trimming and J lost 5 bases; unmatched junction nucleotides: 8. The V gene's germline CDR1 is PRHDT and CDR2 FYEKMQ (reference sequence). The CDR3 spells CASSSENTGDEQYF. The CDR3, as DNA: TGTGCCAGCAGCTCCGAAAATACAGGGGACGAGCAGTACTTC.

The chain uses TRBV11-2 and TRBJ2-7; 7 bases agree with TRBD1. Per germline, CDR1 SGHAT and CDR2 FQNNGV. V dropped 4 bases and J dropped 3; count of bases not matched to a gene: 6. The CDR3 sequence is 14 residues long. CDR3 residues: CASSSLDRLYEQYF. CDR3 nucleotide sequence: TGTGCCAGCAGCTCTCTGGACAGGCTCTACGAGCAGTACTTC.

The CDR3 nucleotides are TGTGCCAGTAGTGAGATTCGCGAGAACACTGAAGCTTTCTTT. This codes for CASSEIRENTEAFF. The rearrangement links TRBV19 to TRBJ1-1; D unclear. Trimming took off 5 bases at V and 1 base at J, with 11 bases between the two ends. Germline CDR1 and CDR2: LNHDA and SQIVND (reference sequence). The CDR3 runs 14 residues. Full variable domain (remainder filled in from reference TRBV19 and TRBJ1-1): DGGITQSPKYLFRKEGQNVTLSCEQNLNHDAMYWYRQDPGQGLRLIYYSQIVNDFQKGDIAEGYSVSREKKESFPLTVTSAQKNPTAFYLCASSEIRENTEAFFGQGTRLTVV.

The V and J genes are TRBV6-5 and TRBJ2-7; possible D gene TRBD1, 6 bases. Looked up from germline, CDR1 is MNHEY and CDR2 is SVGAGI. This CDR3 region has 14 residues. Trimming took 5 bases from V and 0 from J, leaving 11 bases between them. The CDR3 DNA reads TGTGCCAGCAGTCGGGACAAACTCTCCTACGAGCAGTACTTC. Its translation is CASSRDKLSYEQYF.

The rearrangement uses TRBV5-6 and TRBJ2-7; D perhaps matches TRBD2 (6 bases). The germline gives CDR1 SGHDT, CDR2 YYEEEE. The CDR3 is made up of 14 amino acids. Trimming cost V 3 bases and J 6 bases, with 16 bases left between them. The CDR3: CASSWAGSGSEQYF. CDR3 DNA: TGTGCCAGCAGCTGGGCGGGGAGTGGGAGCGAGCAGTACTTC. The variable domain in full, with the rest retrieved from reference TRBV5-6 and TRBJ2-7, is DAGVTQSPTHLIKTRGQQVTLRCSPKSGHDTVSWYQQALGQGPQFIFQYYEEEERQRGNFPDRFSGHQFPNYSSELNVNALLLGDSALYLCASSWAGSGSEQYFGPGTRLTVT.

The chain joins TRBV11-2 to TRBJ1-2; 7 positions match TRBD1. This CDR3 has 15 residues. Germline CDR1 reads SGHAT; CDR2 reads FQNNGV. V gave up 6 bases and J gave up 3 bases; unmatched junction bases: 10. In nucleotides, the CDR3 is TGTGCCAGCAGTTTCGACAGGGACCCTCACTATGGCTACACCTTC. It yields the protein CASSFDRDPHYGYTF.

V usage is TRBV28 and J usage is TRBJ2-2; 10 nucleotides agree with TRBD2. CDR3 length: 16 residues. In germline, CDR1 is MDHEN, CDR2 SYDVKM. V lost 0 bases to trimming and J lost 5 bases; unmatched junction nucleotides: 3. This CDR3 is CASSLWRLAGTGELFF. For the CDR3, the DNA is TGTGCCAGCAGTTTATGGAGACTAGCGGGTACCGGGGAGCTGTTTTTT. The entire variable domain, with the rest obtained from reference TRBV28 and TRBJ2-2, is as follows: DVKVTQSSRYLVKRTGEKVFLECVQDMDHENMFWYRQDPGLGLRLIYFSYDVKMKEKGDIPEGYSVSREKKERFSLILESASTNQTSMYLCASSLWRLAGTGELFFGEGSRLTVL.

The rearrangement joins TRBV5-1 to TRBJ1-4; D is uncertain. This CDR3 is 14 amino acids long. Trimming took off 4 bases at V and 8 bases at J, with 15 bases between the two ends. The germline V gene has CDR1 SGHRS and CDR2 YFSETQ. This CDR3 is CASSPAGHVEKLFF. The CDR3 DNA reads TGCGCCAGCAGCCCGGCAGGCCACGTGGAAAAACTGTTTTTT.

CDR3 region: CASSPDGDTLSYEQYF. CDR3 nucleotides: TGTGCCAGCAGCCCCGATGGGGACACTCTGTCCTACGAGCAGTACTTC. This chain connects TRBV3-1 (or the pseudogene TRBV3-2) to TRBJ2-7, with D possibly matching TRBD1 (6 bases). V dropped 4 bases and J dropped 1 base, with 17 bases sitting between them. The CDR3 length is 16 residues. Germline CDR1 is LGHDT and CDR2 is YNNKEL (reference sequence).

This chain links TRBV6-5 with TRBJ2-1; 10 positions agree with TRBD2. Germline loops: CDR1 MNHEY, CDR2 SVGAGI. The V gene end was trimmed by 0 bases and the J gene end by 9 bases; junction bases not matched to a gene: 5. The CDR3 contains 15 residues. CDR3 loop: CASSYSKLAGVEQFF. In nucleotides, the CDR3 is TGTGCCAGCAGTTACTCGAAGCTAGCGGGAGTTGAGCAGTTCTTC.

The chain carries TRBV7-3 and TRBJ2-3, with 9 bases fitting TRBD2. The CDR3 length is 16 residues. V was pared by 5 bases and J by 3 bases, with 9 bases of the junction left unmatched. Looked up from germline, CDR1 is SGHTA and CDR2 is FQGTGA. The CDR3: CASSIPRGGRTDTQYF. CDR3 in DNA: TGTGCCAGCAGCATTCCGCGGGGGGGCAGGACAGATACGCAGTATTTT.

This clone was counted ten times or more. DNA for the CDR3: TGTGCCAGCTTCACTAGCTCCTACGAGCAGTACTTC. Its translation is CASFTSSYEQYF. This sequence joins TRBV27 and TRBJ2-7; D may be TRBD2 (5 bases). V was trimmed by 8 bases and J by 0 bases, leaving 8 bases between them. The CDR3 loop spans 12 amino acids. Looked up from germline, CDR1 is MNHEY and CDR2 is SMNVEV (reference sequence).

The rearrangement links TRBV27 to TRBJ2-7; 8 bases are shared with TRBD1. The CDR3 loop spans 14 amino acids. V lost 3 bases and J lost 7; bases outside the gene matches: 8. From germline, CDR1 is MNHEY and CDR2 SMNVEV (reference sequence). The CDR3 loop is CASSFGQGAGEQYF. The CDR3 bases are TGTGCCAGCAGTTTTGGTCAGGGGGCGGGTGAGCAGTACTTC.

This clone has more than one count but fewer than ten. Within the sample, other DNA sequences also encode this same CDR3. This chain connects TRBV19 to TRBJ2-2, with unresolved D. The germline gives CDR1 LNHDA, CDR2 SQIVND (reference sequence). V lost 5 bases to trimming and J lost 1 base, with 8 bases between them. CDR3 length equals 14 residues. DNA of the CDR3: TGTGCCAGTAGTCCTACGGTGAACACCGGGGAGCTGTTTTTT. This gives the protein CASSPTVNTGELFF.

V gene TRBV19 combines with J gene TRBJ2-3; perhaps TRBD2 as D (5 bases). The CDR3 covers 16 residues. In germline, CDR1 is LNHDA, CDR2 SQIVND (reference sequence). V lost 7 bases, J lost 5 bases, and 22 bases lay in between. The CDR3 here is CASTRNMGSVGDTQYF. In DNA form, the CDR3 reads TGTGCCAGTACCCGAAACATGGGTAGCGTAGGAGATACGCAGTATTTT.

The gene calls are TRBV2 and TRBJ1-1; unclear D gene. Germline CDR1 reads SNHLY; CDR2 reads FYNNEI. CDR3 length equals 11 residues. Between the trimmed V and J ends, which lost 7 bases and 4 bases, there was a span of 7 bases. The DNA of the CDR3 is TGTGCCAGCAACAGCATCACTGAAGCTTTCTTT. Translated, it gives CASNSITEAFF.

CDR3 bases: TGTGCCAGCACTATAGGGGGAAAATGGCAACTGTTTTTT. This codes for CASTIGGKWQLFF. The gene calls are TRBV21-1 and TRBJ1-4; TRBD1, the table's D call, was not compared with the DNA. TRBV21-1 is described as a pseudogene. The CDR3 consists of 13 residues.

The chain combines TRBV4-1 with TRBJ2-2; TRBD1 is a possible D gene (6 bases). The CDR3 has 14 amino acids. Germline values: CDR1 MGHRA, CDR2 YSYEKL. V gave up 1 base and J gave up 6 bases, with 9 bases separating them. CDR3 bases: TGCGCCAGCAGCCAAGTATCAGGGGCCGGGGAGCTGTTTTTT. Translated, it gives CASSQVSGAGELFF.

The chain employs TRBV10-3 and TRBJ2-1; D gene unclear. Trimming took 6 bases from V and 6 from J, leaving 15 bases between them. This CDR3 spans 14 amino acids. Germline V lookup: CDR1 ENHRY, CDR2 SYGVKD. DNA of the CDR3: TGTGCCATCAGCGGATCTAGTAGAGGCAATGAGCAGTTCTTC. Protein product: CAISGSSRGNEQFF.